The 8 T cell receptor beta chains presented below share a single source sample, sequenced in a study of shared clonotypes between healthy human individuals. Some clones are missing from TCRdb's copy, which holds only in-frame ones; the method was immunoSEQ multiplex PCR. The sample records 950,000 to 1,300,000 clones, around 76% being singletons. The sequenced sample was memory CD4+ T cells sorted from blood. The subset here: CD45RA-negative fraction. The receptors derive from a man aged 18-30 years in good health.

This clone occurred once. J is TRBJ1-5 and V is TRBV11-2; no clear D gene. The CDR3 has 13 residues. Trimming stripped 2 bases from V and 7 bases from J, with 9 bases between. Germline values: CDR1 SGHAT, CDR2 FQNNGV. DNA of the CDR3: TGTGCCAGCAGCTTACGCCGGTACCAGCCCCAGCATTTT. As protein: CASSLRRYQPQHF.

V gene TRBV19 combines with J gene TRBJ2-7, with D maybe TRBD1 (5 bases). V lost 6 bases and J lost 5, with 14 bases in between. From germline, CDR1 is LNHDA and CDR2 SQIVND (reference sequence). The CDR3 is 13 amino acids. The DNA for the CDR3 is TGTGCCAGTAGGGCCACAGGATACCACGAGCAGTACTTC. Its translation is CASRATGYHEQYF.

The chain uses TRBV6-1 and TRBJ1-2; 7 nucleotides agree with TRBD1. With V trimmed by 7 bases and J by 2 bases, 10 bases remained unmatched. The CDR3 loop spans 15 amino acids. The V gene's germline CDR1 is MNHNS and CDR2 SASEGT. The chain's CDR3 is CASTEGTEPNYGYTF. For the CDR3, the DNA is TGTGCCAGCACCGAGGGGACAGAGCCGAACTATGGCTACACCTTC.

This chain links TRBV15 with TRBJ2-3, with D possibly matching TRBD2 (5 bases). V was clipped by 1 base and J by 0 bases, with 5 bases between them. The V gene's germline CDR1 is LNHNV and CDR2 YYDKDF (reference sequence). There are 14 residues in the CDR3. As DNA, the CDR3 is TGTGCCACCAGCAGAGGAGGGAGCACAGATACGCAGTATTTT. It translates to CATSRGGSTDTQYF. Full variable domain (remainder filled in from reference TRBV15 and TRBJ2-3): DAMVIQNPRYQVTQFGKPVTLSCSQTLNHNVMYWYQQKSSQAPKLLFHYYDKDFNNEADTPDNFQSRRPNTSFCFLDIRSPGLGDTAMYLCATSRGGSTDTQYFGPGTRLTVL.

V usage is TRBV11-1 and J usage is TRBJ2-5; 9 bases match TRBD1. The CDR3 is 14 amino acids. J was trimmed by 4 bases and V by 2 bases; bases with no gene match: 2. Per the germline V gene, CDR1 is SGHAT and CDR2 is FQDESV (reference sequence). The CDR3 loop is CASSLWDRAETQYF. DNA of the CDR3: TGTGCCAGCAGCTTATGGGACAGGGCAGAGACCCAGTACTTC.

The genes are TRBV5-4 and TRBJ2-3, with 7 nucleotides matching TRBD2. This CDR3 has 15 residues. Trimming at V came to 4 bases and at J to 2 bases, leaving 7 bases not matched to a gene. The germline V gene encodes CDR1 SGHNT and CDR2 YYREEE (reference sequence). CDR3 region: CASSPSQRDTDTQYF. CDR3 coding DNA: TGTGCCAGCAGCCCGAGTCAGCGGGACACAGATACGCAGTATTTT.

The chain is built from TRBV20-1 and TRBJ1-2, with D unresolved. With 6 bases removed from V and 1 base from J, the gap between germline ends came to 6 bases. Germline lookup yields CDR1 DFQATT and CDR2 SNEGSKA (reference sequence). The CDR3 is made up of 11 amino acids. The CDR3: CSAPFNYGYTF. Here the CDR3 DNA reads TGCAGTGCCCCGTTTAACTATGGCTACACCTTC.

The chain employs TRBV10-2 and TRBJ2-1; no reliable D call. Germline V CDR1 and CDR2: WSHSY, SAAADI. Trimming took 7 bases from V and 5 from J, leaving 15 bases between them. This CDR3 region has 14 residues. The CDR3 is CASISGGADNEQFF. As DNA, the CDR3 is TGCGCCAGCATTTCCGGCGGCGCAGACAATGAGCAGTTCTTC.